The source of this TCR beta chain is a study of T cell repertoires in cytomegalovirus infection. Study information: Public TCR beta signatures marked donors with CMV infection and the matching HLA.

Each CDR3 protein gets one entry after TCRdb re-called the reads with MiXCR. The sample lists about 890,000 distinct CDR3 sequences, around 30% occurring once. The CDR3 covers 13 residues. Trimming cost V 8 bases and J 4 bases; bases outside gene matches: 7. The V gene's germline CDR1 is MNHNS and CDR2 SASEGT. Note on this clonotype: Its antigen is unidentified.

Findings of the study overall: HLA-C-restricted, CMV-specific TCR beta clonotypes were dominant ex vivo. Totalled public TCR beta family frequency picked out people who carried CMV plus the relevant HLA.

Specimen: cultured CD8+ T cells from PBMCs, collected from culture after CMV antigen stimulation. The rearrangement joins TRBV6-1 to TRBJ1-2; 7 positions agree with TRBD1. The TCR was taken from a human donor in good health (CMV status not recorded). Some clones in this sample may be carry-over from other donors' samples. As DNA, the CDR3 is TGTGCCAGCGCATGGGGACAGCTCTATGGCTACACCTTC. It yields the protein CASAWGQLYGYTF.